This TCR beta chain appears in the sequencing data of a study of Ad26.COV2.S vaccination and SARS-CoV-2 variants. The length of the CDR3 is 14 residues. Trimming cost V 2 bases and J 2 bases, with 11 bases left between them. Germline loops: CDR1 SGHRS, CDR2 YFSETQ. Some clones are missing from TCRdb's copy, which holds only in-frame ones; the method was immunoSEQ multiplex PCR. The profile shows fewer than 500,000 clones, about 90% of them singletons. Indicated treatment: approximately 18 received Ad26.COV2.S at low or high dose, single or two shots; roughly 5 received placebo; per-sample allocation not given. Samples were taken on day 63 after the first vaccine or placebo injection. Vaccination used an Ad26 vector expressing Wuhan-strain SARS-CoV-2 spike. A word on this clone: Its antigen remains unknown.

Study results and limitations: Vaccine recipients and placebo recipients showed similar non-spike TCR breadth.

The specimen comprised peripheral blood, sampled in a trial of Ad26.COV2.S vaccine versus placebo. The rearrangement uses TRBV5-1 and TRBJ2-7; D is undetermined. The sequence came from a person between 18 and 60 years old who received the Ad26.COV2.S COVID-19 vaccine or a placebo. CDR3 sequence reads: CASSFAGRTYEQYF. CDR3 nucleotide sequence: TGCGCCAGCAGCTTCGCCGGCAGGACCTACGAGCAGTACTTC. Based on the CDR3 plus reference TRBV5-1 and TRBJ2-7, the full variable domain is KAGVTQTPRYLIKTRGQQVTLSCSPISGHRSVSWYQQTPGQGLQFLFEYFSETQRNKGNFPGRFSGRQFSNSRSEMNVSTLELGDSALYLCASSFAGRTYEQYFGPGTRLTVT.